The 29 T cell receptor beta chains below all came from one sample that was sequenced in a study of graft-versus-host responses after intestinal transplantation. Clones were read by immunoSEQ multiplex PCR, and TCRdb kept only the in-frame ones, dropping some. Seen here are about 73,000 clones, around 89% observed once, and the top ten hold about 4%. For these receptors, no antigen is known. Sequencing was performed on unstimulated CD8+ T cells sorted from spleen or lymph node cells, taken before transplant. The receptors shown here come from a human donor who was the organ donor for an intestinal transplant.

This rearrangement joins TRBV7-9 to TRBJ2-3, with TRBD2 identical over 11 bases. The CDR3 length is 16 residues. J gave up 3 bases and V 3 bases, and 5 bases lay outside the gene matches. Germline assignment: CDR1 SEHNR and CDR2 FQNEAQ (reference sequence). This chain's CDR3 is CASSFVAGGPTDTQYF. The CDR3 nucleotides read TGTGCCAGCAGCTTTGTAGCGGGGGGGCCGACAGATACGCAGTATTTT.

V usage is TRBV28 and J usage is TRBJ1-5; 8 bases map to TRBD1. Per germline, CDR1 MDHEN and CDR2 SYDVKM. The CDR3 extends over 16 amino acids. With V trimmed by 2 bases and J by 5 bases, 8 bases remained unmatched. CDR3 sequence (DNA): TGTGCCAGCAGTTTAAGTCAGGGGGCGCGAGATCAGCCCCAGCATTTT. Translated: CASSLSQGARDQPQHF.

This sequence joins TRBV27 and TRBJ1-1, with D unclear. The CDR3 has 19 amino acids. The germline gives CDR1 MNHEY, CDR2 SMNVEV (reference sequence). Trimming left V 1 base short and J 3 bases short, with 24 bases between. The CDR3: CASSLWRVPHGLADTEAFF. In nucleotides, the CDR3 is TGTGCCAGCAGTTTATGGAGGGTTCCACACGGCCTGGCGGACACTGAAGCTTTCTTT.

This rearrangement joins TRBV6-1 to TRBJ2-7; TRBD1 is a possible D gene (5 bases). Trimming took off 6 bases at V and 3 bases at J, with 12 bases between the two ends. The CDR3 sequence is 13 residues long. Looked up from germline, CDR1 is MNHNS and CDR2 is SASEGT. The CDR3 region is CASSPYQGYEQYV. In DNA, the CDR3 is TGTGCCAGCAGCCCTTACCAGGGCTACGAGCAGTACGTC.

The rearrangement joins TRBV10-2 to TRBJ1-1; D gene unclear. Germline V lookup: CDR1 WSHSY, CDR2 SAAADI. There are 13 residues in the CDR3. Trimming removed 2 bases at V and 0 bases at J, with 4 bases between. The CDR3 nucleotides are TGCGCCAGCAGTGAGGAGATGAACACTGAAGCTTTCTTT. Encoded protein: CASSEEMNTEAFF.

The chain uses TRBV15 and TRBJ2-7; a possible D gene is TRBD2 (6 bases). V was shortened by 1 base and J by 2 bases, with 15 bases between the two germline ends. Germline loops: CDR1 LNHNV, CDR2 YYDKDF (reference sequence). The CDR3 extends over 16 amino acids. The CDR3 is CATSRVGFGGAYEQYV. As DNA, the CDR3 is TGTGCCACCAGCAGAGTGGGTTTTGGAGGGGCCTACGAGCAGTACGTC.

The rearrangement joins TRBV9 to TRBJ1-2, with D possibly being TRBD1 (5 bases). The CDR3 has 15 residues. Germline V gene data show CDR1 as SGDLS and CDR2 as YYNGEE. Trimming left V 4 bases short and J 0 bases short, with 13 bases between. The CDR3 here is CASSPSDRPNYGYTF. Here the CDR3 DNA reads TGTGCCAGCAGCCCCTCAGACAGACCTAACTATGGCTACACCTTC.

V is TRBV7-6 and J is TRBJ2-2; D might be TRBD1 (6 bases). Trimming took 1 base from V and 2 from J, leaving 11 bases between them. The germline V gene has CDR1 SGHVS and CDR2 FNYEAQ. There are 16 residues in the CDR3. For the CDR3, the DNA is TGTGCCAGCAGCTTAGTACGGACAGCCAACACCGGGGAGCTGTTTTTT. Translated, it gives CASSLVRTANTGELFF.

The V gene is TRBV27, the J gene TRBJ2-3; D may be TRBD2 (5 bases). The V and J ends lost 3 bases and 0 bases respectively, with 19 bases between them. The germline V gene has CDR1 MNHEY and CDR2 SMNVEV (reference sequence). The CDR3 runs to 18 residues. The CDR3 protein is CASSLRVHYAASTDTQYF. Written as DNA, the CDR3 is TGTGCCAGCAGTTTGAGGGTCCATTACGCCGCTAGCACAGATACGCAGTATTTT.

The chain's CDR3 is CATLKGTEAFF. DNA of the CDR3: TGTGCCACCCTCAAGGGGACTGAAGCTTTCTTT. The chain uses TRBV25-1 and TRBJ1-1, with a weak D call TRBD1 (5 bases). This CDR3 is built from 11 residues. V dropped 10 bases and J dropped 5 bases, with 11 bases sitting between them. Germline CDR1 MGHDK, CDR2 SYGVNS.

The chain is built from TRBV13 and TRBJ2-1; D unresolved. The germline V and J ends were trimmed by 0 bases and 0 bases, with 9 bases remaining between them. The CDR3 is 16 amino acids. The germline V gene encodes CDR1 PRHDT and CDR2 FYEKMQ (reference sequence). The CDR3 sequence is CASSLGPETSYNEQFF. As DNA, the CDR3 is TGTGCCAGCAGCTTAGGCCCGGAGACCTCCTACAATGAGCAGTTCTTC.

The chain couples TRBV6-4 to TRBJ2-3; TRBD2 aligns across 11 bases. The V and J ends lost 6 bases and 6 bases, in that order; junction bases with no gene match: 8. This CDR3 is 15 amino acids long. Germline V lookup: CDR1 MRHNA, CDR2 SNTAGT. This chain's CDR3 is CASSDSGGAADTQYF. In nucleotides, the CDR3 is TGTGCCAGCAGCGATAGCGGGGGGGCAGCGGATACGCAGTATTTT.

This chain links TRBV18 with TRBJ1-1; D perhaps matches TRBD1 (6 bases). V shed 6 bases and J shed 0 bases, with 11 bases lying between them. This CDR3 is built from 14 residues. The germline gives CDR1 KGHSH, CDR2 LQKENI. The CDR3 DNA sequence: TGTGCCAGCTCCCTGGACAGAATGAACACTGAAGCTTTCTTT. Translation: CASSLDRMNTEAFF. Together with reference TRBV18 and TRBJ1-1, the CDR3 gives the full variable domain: NAGVMQNPRHLVRRRGQEARLRCSPMKGHSHVYWYRQLPEEGLKFMVYLQKENIIDESGMPKERFSAEFPKEGPSILRIQQVVRGDSAAYFCASSLDRMNTEAFFGQGTRLTVV.

This CDR3 reads CASSLVWGPGEEQYV. The CDR3 nucleotides are TGCGCCAGCAGCTTGGTTTGGGGGCCCGGTGAAGAGCAGTACGTC. The rearrangement joins TRBV5-1 to TRBJ2-7; TRBD1 might be the D (6 bases). The CDR3 loop spans 15 amino acids. Deletions cut 0 bases from V and 7 bases from J, with 17 bases between. The germline V gene has CDR1 SGHRS and CDR2 YFSETQ.

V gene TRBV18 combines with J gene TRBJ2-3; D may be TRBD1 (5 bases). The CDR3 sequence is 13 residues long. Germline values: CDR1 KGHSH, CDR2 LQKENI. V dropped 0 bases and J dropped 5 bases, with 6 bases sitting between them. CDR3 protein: CASSPPQGDTQYF. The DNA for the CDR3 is TGTGCCAGCTCACCACCGCAGGGAGATACGCAGTATTTT.

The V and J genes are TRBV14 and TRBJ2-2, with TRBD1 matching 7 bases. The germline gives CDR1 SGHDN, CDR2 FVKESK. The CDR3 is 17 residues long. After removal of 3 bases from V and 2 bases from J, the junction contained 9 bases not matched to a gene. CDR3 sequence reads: CASSHTRQGLNTGELFF. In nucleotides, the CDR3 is TGTGCCAGCAGCCATACGCGACAGGGCCTTAACACCGGGGAGCTGTTTTTT. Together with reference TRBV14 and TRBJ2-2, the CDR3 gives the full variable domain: EAGVTQFPSHSVIEKGQTVTLRCDPISGHDNLYWYRRVMGKEIKFLLHFVKESKQDESGMPNNRFLAERTGGTYSTLKVQPAELEDSGVYFCASSHTRQGLNTGELFFGEGSRLTVL.

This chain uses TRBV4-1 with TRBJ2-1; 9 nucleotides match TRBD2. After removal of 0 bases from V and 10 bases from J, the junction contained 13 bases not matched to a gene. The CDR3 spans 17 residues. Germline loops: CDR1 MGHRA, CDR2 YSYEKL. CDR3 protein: CASSQDPVSSGALEQFF. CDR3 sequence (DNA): TGCGCCAGCAGCCAAGATCCCGTGTCTAGCGGGGCCCTAGAGCAGTTCTTC.

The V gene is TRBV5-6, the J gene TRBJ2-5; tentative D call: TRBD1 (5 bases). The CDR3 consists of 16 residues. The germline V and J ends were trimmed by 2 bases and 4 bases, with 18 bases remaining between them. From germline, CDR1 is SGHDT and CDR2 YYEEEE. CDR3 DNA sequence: TGTGCCAGCAGCTTTAGGCGTTCAGGGATTGGAGAGACCCAGTACTTC. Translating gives CASSFRRSGIGETQYF.

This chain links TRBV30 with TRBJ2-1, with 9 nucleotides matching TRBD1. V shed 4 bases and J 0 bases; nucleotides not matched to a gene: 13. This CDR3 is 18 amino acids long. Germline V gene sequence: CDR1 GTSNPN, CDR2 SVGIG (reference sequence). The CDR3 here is CAWTTTGGFTLSYNEQFF. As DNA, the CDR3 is TGTGCCTGGACGACGACAGGGGGTTTTACCCTCTCCTACAATGAGCAGTTCTTC. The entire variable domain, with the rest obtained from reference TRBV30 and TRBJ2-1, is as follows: SQTIHQWPATLVQPVGSPLSLECTVEGTSNPNLYWYRQAAGRGLQLLFYSVGIGQISSEVPQNLSASRPQDRQFILSSKKLLLSDSGFYLCAWTTTGGFTLSYNEQFFGPGTRLTVL.

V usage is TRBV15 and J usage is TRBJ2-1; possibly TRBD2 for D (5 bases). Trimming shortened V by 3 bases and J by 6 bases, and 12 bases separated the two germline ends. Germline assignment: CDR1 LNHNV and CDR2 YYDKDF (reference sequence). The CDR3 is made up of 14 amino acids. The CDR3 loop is CATSSQLAPNEQFF. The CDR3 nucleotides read TGTGCCACCAGCAGCCAGCTAGCCCCCAATGAGCAGTTCTTC.

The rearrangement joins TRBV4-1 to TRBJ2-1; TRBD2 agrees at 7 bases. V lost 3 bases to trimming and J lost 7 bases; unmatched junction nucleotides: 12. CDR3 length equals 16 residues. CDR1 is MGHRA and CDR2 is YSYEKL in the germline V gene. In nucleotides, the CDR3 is TGCGCCAGCAGCCAGGCCACGGGCGGGGGAGGAAATGAGCAGTTCTTC. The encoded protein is CASSQATGGGGNEQFF.

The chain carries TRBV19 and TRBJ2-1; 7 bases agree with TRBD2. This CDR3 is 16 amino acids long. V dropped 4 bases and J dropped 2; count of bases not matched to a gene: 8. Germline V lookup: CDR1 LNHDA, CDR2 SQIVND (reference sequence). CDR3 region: CASSTQGGGAYNEQFF. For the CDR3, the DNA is TGTGCCAGTAGTACCCAGGGCGGGGGAGCCTACAATGAGCAGTTCTTC.

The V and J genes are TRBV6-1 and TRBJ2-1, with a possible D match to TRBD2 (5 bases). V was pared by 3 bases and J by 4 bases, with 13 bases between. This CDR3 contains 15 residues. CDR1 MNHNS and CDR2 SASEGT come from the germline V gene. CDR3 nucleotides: TGTGCCAGCAGTGATTTCGGGGTTTCGTACAATGAGCAGTTCTTC. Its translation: CASSDFGVSYNEQFF.

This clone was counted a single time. As DNA, the CDR3 is TGTGCCTGGAGTGGGGGACAGTTTCCCGAAGCTTTCTTT. Translation: CAWSGGQFPEAFF. This rearrangement joins TRBV30 to TRBJ1-1; TRBD1 aligns across 7 bases. Germline V CDR1 and CDR2: GTSNPN, SVGIG (reference sequence). This CDR3 has 13 residues. After removal of 1 base from V and 8 bases from J, the junction contained 7 bases not matched to a gene.

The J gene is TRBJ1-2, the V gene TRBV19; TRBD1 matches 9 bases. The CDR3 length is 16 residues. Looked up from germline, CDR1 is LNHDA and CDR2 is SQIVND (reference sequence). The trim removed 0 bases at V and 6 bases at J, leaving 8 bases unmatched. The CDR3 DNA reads TGTGCCAGTAGTATAGAGCCGGGACAGGGAGTGAATGGCTACACCTTC. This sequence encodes CASSIEPGQGVNGYTF.

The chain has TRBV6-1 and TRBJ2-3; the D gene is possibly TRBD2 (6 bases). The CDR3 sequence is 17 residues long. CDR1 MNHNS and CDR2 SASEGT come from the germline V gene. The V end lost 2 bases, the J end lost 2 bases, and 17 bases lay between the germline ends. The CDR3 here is CASSELGGSGYTDTQYF. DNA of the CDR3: TGTGCCAGCAGTGAACTGGGGGGTAGCGGATACACAGATACGCAGTATTTT.

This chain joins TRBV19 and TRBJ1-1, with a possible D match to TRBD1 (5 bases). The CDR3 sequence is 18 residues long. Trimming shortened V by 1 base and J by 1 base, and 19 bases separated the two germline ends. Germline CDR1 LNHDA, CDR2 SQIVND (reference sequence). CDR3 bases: TGTGCCAGTAGTATAGCTTTGGGCCGGGGGGGTACGAACACTGAAGCTTTCTTT. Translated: CASSIALGRGGTNTEAFF.

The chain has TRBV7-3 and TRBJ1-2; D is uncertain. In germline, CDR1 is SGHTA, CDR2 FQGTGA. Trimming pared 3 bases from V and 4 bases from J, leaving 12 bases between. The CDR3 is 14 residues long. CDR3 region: CASSLGGAVYGYTF. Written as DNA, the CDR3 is TGTGCCAGCAGCTTGGGAGGTGCAGTCTATGGCTACACCTTC.

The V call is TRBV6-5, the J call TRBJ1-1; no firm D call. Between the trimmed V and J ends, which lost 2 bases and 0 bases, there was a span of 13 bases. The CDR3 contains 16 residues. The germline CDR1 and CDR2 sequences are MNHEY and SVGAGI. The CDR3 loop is CASSYIYREMNTEAFF. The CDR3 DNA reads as TGTGCCAGCAGTTACATCTACCGGGAGATGAACACTGAAGCTTTCTTT.